This passage covers 18 T cell receptor beta chains from one sample sequenced in a study of human T cells and chemical hapten exposure. Each CDR3 protein is one row after TCRdb ran MiXCR on the RACE reads. This table has a few hundred thousand distinct CDR3 sequences, about 6% appearing once. The time point is: patch test 2, 6 weeks after DPC sensitization. Treatment in this sample: therapeutic diphenylcyclopropenone sensitization with weekly scalp DPC. The sequencing used whole blood, collected in connection with sensitization to the hapten diphenylcyclopropenone (DPC). The receptor set was obtained from a woman younger than 30 with alopecia areata. Some clones in this sample may be carry-over from other donors' samples.

The J gene is TRBJ2-3, the V gene TRBV28, with D possibly being TRBD2 (5 bases). The germline V and J ends were trimmed by 1 base and 3 bases, with 11 bases remaining between them. The germline gives CDR1 MDHEN, CDR2 SYDVKM. This CDR3 is 15 amino acids long. The CDR3 protein is CASSLLDGETDTQYF. CDR3 nucleotide sequence: TGTGCCAGCAGTTTATTAGACGGGGAAACAGATACGCAGTATTTT.

There are a few counts of this clonotype. The chain joins TRBV4-2 to TRBJ2-1; D gene unclear. The CDR3 length is 13 residues. The germline V and J ends were trimmed by 0 bases and 7 bases, with 7 bases remaining between them. Looked up from germline, CDR1 is LGHNA and CDR2 is YNFKEQ. The CDR3 nucleotides read TGTGCCAGCAGCCAAGATCACGGGAATGAGCAGTTCTTC. Protein sequence: CASSQDHGNEQFF.

This clonotype showed up just a few times. The chain employs TRBV5-5 and TRBJ2-3, with 7 bases that match TRBD2. Germline V CDR1 and CDR2: SGHKS, YYEKEE (reference sequence). The ends lost 7 bases at V and 2 bases at J; junction bases unmatched: 10. This CDR3 comprises 15 residues. DNA for the CDR3: TGTGCCAGCTTAGGAGGGACTAAGTTCACAGATACGCAGTATTTT. This codes for CASLGGTKFTDTQYF.

This chain connects TRBV3-1 to TRBJ1-2; TRBD1 matches 8 bases. This CDR3 is 12 amino acids long. From germline, CDR1 is LGHDT and CDR2 YNNKEL (reference sequence). J was trimmed by 11 bases and V by 0 bases; bases with no gene match: 2. CDR3 region: CASSQEDREYTF. DNA of the CDR3: TGTGCCAGCAGCCAAGAGGACAGGGAGTACACCTTC.

V and J are TRBV7-2 and TRBJ2-3; TRBD2 aligns across 7 bases. Germline V gives CDR1 SGHTA, CDR2 FQGNSA. The trim removed 2 bases at V and 3 bases at J, leaving 11 bases unmatched. There are 17 residues in the CDR3. Written as DNA, the CDR3 is TGTGCCAGCAGCTTACTATTAAGGAGGACTAGGACAGATACGCAGTATTTT. This gives the protein CASSLLLRRTRTDTQYF.

In its sample, this clonotype was seen a few times. This chain uses TRBV6-2 or TRBV6-3 with TRBJ1-2, with 7 bases lining up with TRBD1. V lost 10 bases and J lost 4; bases outside the gene matches: 12. This CDR3 region has 14 residues. Germline CDR1 reads MNHEY; CDR2 reads SVGEGT. The CDR3 DNA sequence: TGTGCCACTCTGGGGGGACAGAGGAGCTATGGCTACACCTTC. It is translated as CATLGGQRSYGYTF.

The chain couples TRBV27 to TRBJ2-5; D is uncertain. V gave up 6 bases and J gave up 5 bases, with 16 bases separating them. The germline V gene has CDR1 MNHEY and CDR2 SMNVEV (reference sequence). This CDR3 is 14 amino acids long. CDR3 residues: CASSSDSIGETQYF. In DNA form, the CDR3 reads TGTGCCAGCAGCTCAGACTCCATCGGGGAGACCCAGTACTTC.

The chain uses TRBV25-1 and TRBJ1-1; D may be TRBD1 (5 bases). Trimming pared 11 bases from V and 1 base from J, leaving 17 bases between. CDR1 is MGHDK, CDR2 SYGVNS, per germline. This CDR3 comprises 14 residues. The CDR3 is CAGRRDGGNTEAFF. CDR3 DNA sequence: TGTGCCGGCCGACGGGACGGAGGGAACACTGAAGCTTTCTTT.

At least ten counts were recorded for this clonotype. CDR3 bases: TGTGCCAGCTCATTGTCCGGGACAGGGGGCGAAAAACTGTTTTTT. It encodes CASSLSGTGGEKLFF. The V gene is TRBV18, the J gene TRBJ1-4; 12 nucleotides line up with TRBD1. J was trimmed by 8 bases and V by 5 bases; bases with no gene match: 6. CDR3 length equals 15 residues. Germline V lookup: CDR1 KGHSH, CDR2 LQKENI.

This chain uses TRBV27 with TRBJ2-1; weak D call: TRBD2 (6 bases). This CDR3 spans 18 amino acids. V dropped 1 base and J dropped 4 bases, with 20 bases sitting between them. CDR1 is MNHEY, CDR2 SMNVEV, per germline (reference sequence). CDR3 DNA sequence: TGTGCCAGCAGTTTATGGGGTGGGGGGTTTTCCGATTACAATGAGCAGTTCTTC. It is translated as CASSLWGGGFSDYNEQFF.

The sample holds a few counts of this clonotype. V usage is TRBV4-1 and J usage is TRBJ2-3; TRBD1 agrees at 8 bases. This CDR3 is built from 17 residues. From germline, CDR1 is MGHRA and CDR2 YSYEKL. V was clipped by 3 bases and J by 9 bases; unmatched bases: 17. The CDR3 spells CASSQDYDRGPRDTQYF. The DNA for the CDR3 is TGCGCCAGCAGCCAGGATTACGACAGGGGACCTAGAGACACGCAGTATTTT.

This clonotype was detected ten times or more. This sequence joins TRBV4-3 and TRBJ1-5; D gene unclear. Germline-derived CDR1 and CDR2 are LGHNA and YSLEER. V lost 0 bases and J lost 0, with 9 bases in between. This CDR3 contains 16 residues. The CDR3 sequence is CASSQDRHFSNQPQHF. As DNA, the CDR3 is TGCGCCAGCAGCCAAGATAGGCACTTTAGCAATCAGCCCCAGCATTTT.

This clonotype was seen ten or more times. The chain carries TRBV12-3 or TRBV12-4 and TRBJ2-4; 7 bases fit TRBD2. This CDR3 is built from 13 residues. The V gene end was trimmed by 5 bases and the J gene end by 6 bases; junction bases not matched to a gene: 4. The CDR3 spells CASSVTSRNIQYF. The DNA of the CDR3 is TGTGCCAGCAGTGTGACTAGCAGAAACATTCAGTACTTC.

The chain joins TRBV6-2 or TRBV6-3 to TRBJ2-1; D is perhaps TRBD1 (6 bases). Trimming stripped 5 bases from V and 6 bases from J, with 17 bases between. The length of the CDR3 is 15 residues. CDR1 and CDR2 from the germline V gene are MNHEY and SVGEGT. This chain's CDR3 is CASSKGQTQFNEQFF. For the CDR3, the DNA is TGTGCCAGCAGTAAGGGACAAACACAATTCAATGAGCAGTTCTTC.

This clonotype was counted between two and nine times. J is TRBJ1-6 and V is TRBV2; D possibly corresponds to TRBD1 (5 bases). Germline V gives CDR1 SNHLY, CDR2 FYNNEI. CDR3 length equals 15 residues. V was pared by 3 bases and J by 11 bases, with 17 bases between. CDR3 sequence reads: CASSEGGDGVPPLHF. CDR3 coding DNA: TGTGCCAGCAGTGAGGGAGGGGACGGAGTACCACCCCTCCACTTT.

V usage is TRBV20-1 and J usage is TRBJ2-7; the D gene is possibly TRBD1 (6 bases). The germline V gene has CDR1 DFQATT and CDR2 SNEGSKA (reference sequence). The CDR3 spans 14 residues. Deletions cut 1 base from V and 4 bases from J, with 14 bases between. This chain's CDR3 is CSARGGGHLYEQYF. The CDR3 DNA follows: TGCAGTGCTAGAGGAGGGGGACATTTATACGAGCAGTACTTC.

In its sample, this clonotype was seen a few times. The V call is TRBV6-5, the J call TRBJ2-7; either TRBD1 or TRBD2 may fit D (6 bases each). This CDR3 region has 13 residues. Germline V CDR1 and CDR2: MNHEY, SVGAGI. V shed 8 bases and J shed 6 bases, with 17 bases lying between them. CDR3 residues: CASLGQGRTEQYF. The CDR3 bases are TGTGCCAGCCTGGGCCAGGGGAGGACCGAGCAGTACTTC.

This rearrangement joins TRBV25-1 to TRBJ2-7; maybe TRBD2 (6 bases). Trimming took off 2 bases at V and 10 bases at J, with 12 bases between the two ends. CDR1 is MGHDK and CDR2 is SYGVNS in the germline V gene. The CDR3 extends over 12 amino acids. The chain's CDR3 is CASSEASGPQYF. The CDR3 nucleotides read TGTGCCAGCAGTGAAGCCAGCGGGCCTCAGTACTTC.